This T cell receptor (beta chain) was identified in a study of molecular identifiers for immune sequencing clone quantification. Study overall: Naive CD8 cell RNA, from around 20,000 or 100,000 cells, was split five ways in replicates, with four sequenced.

Overall study findings and caveats: With a barcode shared among identical TCR molecules, highly expanded clone sizes could be underestimated.

Bulk TCR library preparation followed previously described methods with listed TCR primers. TCRdb re-derived calls from the PCR reads in MiXCR, one entry per CDR3 protein. The repertoire consists of 65,000 or so distinct CDR3 sequences, with under 20% occurring once and the leading ten covering around 1.5%. Naive CD8 sequencing libraries were generated from about 19,000 to 1,100,000 sorted cells, with 10%, 30% or 50% RNA as input. Germline assignment: CDR1 WSHSY and CDR2 SAAADI. V lost 1 base and J 3 bases, leaving 10 bases between the germline ends. The CDR3 contains 16 residues. This clonotype was seen repeatedly, ten times or more. Its antigen is unknown.

The TCR sequence derives from a human donor in good health. Some libraries in this study had Jurkat cell RNA spiked in. The chain carries TRBV10-2 and TRBJ1-6; perhaps TRBD1 as D (5 bases). The material sequenced was naive CD8+ T cells from blood, with Jurkat cell RNA spiked in. Described subset: FACS-sorted CD8+CD4-CCR7+CD45RA+ naive T cells. CDR3 sequence reads: CASSELGADYNSPLHF. In nucleotides, the CDR3 is TGCGCCAGCAGTGAGTTAGGGGCGGACTATAATTCACCCCTCCACTTT.